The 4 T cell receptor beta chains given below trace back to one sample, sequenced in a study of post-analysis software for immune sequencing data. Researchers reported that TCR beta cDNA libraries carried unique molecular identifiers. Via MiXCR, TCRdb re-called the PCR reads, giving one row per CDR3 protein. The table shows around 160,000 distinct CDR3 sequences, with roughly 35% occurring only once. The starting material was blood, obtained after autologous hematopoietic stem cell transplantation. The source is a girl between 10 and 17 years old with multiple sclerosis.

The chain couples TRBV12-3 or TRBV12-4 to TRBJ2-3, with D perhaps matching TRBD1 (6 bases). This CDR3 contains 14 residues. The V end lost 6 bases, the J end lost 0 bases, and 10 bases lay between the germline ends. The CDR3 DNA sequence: TGTGCCAGCAGCCAGGGGTCTAGCACAGATACGCAGTATTTT. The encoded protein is CASSQGSSTDTQYF.

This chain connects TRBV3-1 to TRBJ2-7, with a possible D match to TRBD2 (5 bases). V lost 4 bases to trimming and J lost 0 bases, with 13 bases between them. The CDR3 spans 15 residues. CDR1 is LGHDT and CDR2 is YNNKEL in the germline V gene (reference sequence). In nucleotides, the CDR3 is TGTGCCAGCAGCCGAGGGTGGGCGGACTCCTACGAGCAGTACTTC. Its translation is CASSRGWADSYEQYF.

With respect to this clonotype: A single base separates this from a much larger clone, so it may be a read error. The CDR3 here is CASSQGHNEQFF. CDR3 nucleotides: TGTGCCAGCAGCCAGGGGCACAATGAGCAGTTCTTC. The chain uses TRBV3-1 and TRBJ2-1; D may be TRBD1 (5 bases). Germline V lookup: CDR1 LGHDT, CDR2 YNNKEL (reference sequence). This CDR3 is 12 amino acids long. V was clipped by 3 bases and J by 5 bases, with 5 bases between them.

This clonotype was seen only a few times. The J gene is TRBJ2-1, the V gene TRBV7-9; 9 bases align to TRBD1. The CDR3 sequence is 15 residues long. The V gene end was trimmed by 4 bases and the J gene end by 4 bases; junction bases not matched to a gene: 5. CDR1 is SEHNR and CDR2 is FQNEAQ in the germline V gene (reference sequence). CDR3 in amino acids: CASSSEGQGYNEQFF. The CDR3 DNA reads TGTGCCAGCAGCTCGGAGGGACAGGGATACAATGAGCAGTTCTTC.